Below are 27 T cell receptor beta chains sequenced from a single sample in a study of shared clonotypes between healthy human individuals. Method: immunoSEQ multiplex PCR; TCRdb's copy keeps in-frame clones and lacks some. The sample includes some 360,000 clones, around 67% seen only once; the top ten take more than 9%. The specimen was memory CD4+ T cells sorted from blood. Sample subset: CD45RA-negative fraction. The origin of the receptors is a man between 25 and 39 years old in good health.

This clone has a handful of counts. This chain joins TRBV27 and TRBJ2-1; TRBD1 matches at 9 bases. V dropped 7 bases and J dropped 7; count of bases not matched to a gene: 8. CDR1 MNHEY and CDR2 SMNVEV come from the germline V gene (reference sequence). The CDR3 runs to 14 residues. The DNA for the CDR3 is TGTGCCAGCACCTCCGGGACAGGGCTAAATGAGCAGTTCTTC. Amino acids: CASTSGTGLNEQFF.

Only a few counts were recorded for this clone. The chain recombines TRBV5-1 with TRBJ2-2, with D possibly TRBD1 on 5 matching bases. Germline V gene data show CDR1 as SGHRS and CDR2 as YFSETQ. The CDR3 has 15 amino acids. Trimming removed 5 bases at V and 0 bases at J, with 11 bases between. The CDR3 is CASRTLGANTGELFF. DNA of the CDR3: TGCGCCAGCAGAACCTTAGGGGCGAACACCGGGGAGCTGTTTTTT.

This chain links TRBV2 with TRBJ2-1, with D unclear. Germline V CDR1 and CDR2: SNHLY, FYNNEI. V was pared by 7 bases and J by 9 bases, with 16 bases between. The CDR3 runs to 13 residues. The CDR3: CASKERYVGEQFF. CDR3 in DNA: TGTGCCAGCAAAGAACGGTATGTCGGTGAGCAGTTCTTC.

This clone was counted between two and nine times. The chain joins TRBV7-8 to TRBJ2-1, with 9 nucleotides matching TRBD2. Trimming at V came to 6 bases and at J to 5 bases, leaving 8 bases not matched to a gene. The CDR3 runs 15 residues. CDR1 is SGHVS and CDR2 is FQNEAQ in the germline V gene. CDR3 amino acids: CASSPNAGGDNEQFF. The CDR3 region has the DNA TGTGCCAGCAGTCCAAATGCGGGAGGGGACAATGAGCAGTTCTTC.

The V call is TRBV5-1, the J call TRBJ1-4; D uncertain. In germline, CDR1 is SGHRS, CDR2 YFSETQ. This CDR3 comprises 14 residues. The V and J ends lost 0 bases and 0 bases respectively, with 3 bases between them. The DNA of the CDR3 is TGCGCCAGCAGCTTGGTCTCAACTAATGAAAAACTGTTTTTT. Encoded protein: CASSLVSTNEKLFF.

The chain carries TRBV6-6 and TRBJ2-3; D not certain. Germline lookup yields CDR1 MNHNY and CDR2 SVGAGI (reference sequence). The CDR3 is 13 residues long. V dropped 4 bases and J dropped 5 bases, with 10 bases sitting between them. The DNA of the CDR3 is TGTGCCAGCAGTTCACATCTCCTAGATACGCAGTATTTT. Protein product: CASSSHLLDTQYF.

CDR3 bases: TGTGCCAGCAGTTCTGGAGGGCTCCCAGATACGCAGTATTTT. Translating gives CASSSGGLPDTQYF. The chain is built from TRBV28 and TRBJ2-3, with D possibly matching TRBD2 (6 bases). V lost 4 bases to trimming and J lost 4 bases, with 12 bases between them. The CDR3 consists of 14 residues. Germline V lookup: CDR1 MDHEN, CDR2 SYDVKM.

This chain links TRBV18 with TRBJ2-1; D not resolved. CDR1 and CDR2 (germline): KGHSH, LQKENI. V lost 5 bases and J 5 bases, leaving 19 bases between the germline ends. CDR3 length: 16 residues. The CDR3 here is CASSSSLRGVDNEQFF. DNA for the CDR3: TGTGCCAGCTCATCCAGTCTCCGTGGAGTAGACAATGAGCAGTTCTTC.

The CDR3 sequence is CASRRQYQETQYF. The CDR3 bases are TGTGCCAGCAGAAGACAGTACCAAGAGACCCAGTACTTC. The chain carries TRBV28 and TRBJ2-5; a possible D gene is TRBD1 (5 bases). Germline CDR1 MDHEN, CDR2 SYDVKM. Trimming took 6 bases from V and 0 from J, leaving 8 bases between them. The CDR3 length is 13 residues.

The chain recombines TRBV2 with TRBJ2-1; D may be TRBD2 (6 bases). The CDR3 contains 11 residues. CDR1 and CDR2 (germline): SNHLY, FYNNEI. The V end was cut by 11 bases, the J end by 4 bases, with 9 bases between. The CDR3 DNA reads TGTGCCGGGGGACTTTACAATGAGCAGTTCTTC. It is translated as CAGGLYNEQFF.

CDR3 sequence: CAWSLTTDTQYF. CDR3 DNA sequence: TGTGCCTGGAGTTTGACCACAGATACGCAGTATTTT. The V call is TRBV30, the J call TRBJ2-3; no definite D call. V dropped 2 bases and J dropped 2 bases, with 5 bases sitting between them. CDR1 and CDR2 (germline): GTSNPN, SVGIG (reference sequence). The CDR3 totals 12 residues.

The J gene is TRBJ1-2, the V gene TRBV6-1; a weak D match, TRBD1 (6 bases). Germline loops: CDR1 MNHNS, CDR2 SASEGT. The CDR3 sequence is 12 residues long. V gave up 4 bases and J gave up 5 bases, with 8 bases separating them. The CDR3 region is CASSGGAYGYTF. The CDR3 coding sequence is TGTGCCAGCAGTGGGGGGGCGTATGGCTACACCTTC.

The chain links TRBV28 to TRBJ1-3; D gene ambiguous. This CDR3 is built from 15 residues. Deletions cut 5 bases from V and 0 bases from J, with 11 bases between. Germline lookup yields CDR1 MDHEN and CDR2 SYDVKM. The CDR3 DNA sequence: TGTGCCAGCAGTCTCGGACCTTCCTCTGGAAACACCATATATTTT. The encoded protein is CASSLGPSSGNTIYF.

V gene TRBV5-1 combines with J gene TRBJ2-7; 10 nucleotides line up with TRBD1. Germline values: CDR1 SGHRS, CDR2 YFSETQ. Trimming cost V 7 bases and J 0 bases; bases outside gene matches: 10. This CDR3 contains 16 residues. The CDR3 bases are TGCGCCAGCTTCCCCGCGCGGACAGGGGGCTCCTACGAGCAGTACTTC. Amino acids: CASFPARTGGSYEQYF.

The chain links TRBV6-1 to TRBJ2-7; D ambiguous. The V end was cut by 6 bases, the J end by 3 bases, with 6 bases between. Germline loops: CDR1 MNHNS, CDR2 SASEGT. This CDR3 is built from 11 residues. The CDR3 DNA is TGTGCCAGCAGCGGGTTCTACGAGCAGTACTTC. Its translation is CASSGFYEQYF.

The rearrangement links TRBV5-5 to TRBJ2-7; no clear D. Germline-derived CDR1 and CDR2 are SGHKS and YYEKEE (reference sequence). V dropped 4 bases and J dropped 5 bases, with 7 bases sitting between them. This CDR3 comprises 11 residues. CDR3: CASSTGDEQYF. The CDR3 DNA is TGTGCCAGCAGCACGGGCGACGAGCAGTACTTC.

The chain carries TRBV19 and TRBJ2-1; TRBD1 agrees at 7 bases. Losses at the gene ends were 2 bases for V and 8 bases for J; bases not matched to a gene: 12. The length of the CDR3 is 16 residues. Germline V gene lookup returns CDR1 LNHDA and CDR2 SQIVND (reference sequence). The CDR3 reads CASSIRTGLGEDEQFF. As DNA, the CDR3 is TGTGCCAGTAGTATAAGGACAGGCCTAGGCGAAGATGAGCAGTTCTTC.

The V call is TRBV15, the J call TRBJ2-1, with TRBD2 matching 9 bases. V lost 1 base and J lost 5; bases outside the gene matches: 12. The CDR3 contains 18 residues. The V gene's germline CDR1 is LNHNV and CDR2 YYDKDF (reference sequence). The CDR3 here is CATSRATLTSGTHNEQFF. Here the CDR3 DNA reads TGTGCCACCAGCAGAGCCACGCTGACTAGCGGCACACACAATGAGCAGTTCTTC.

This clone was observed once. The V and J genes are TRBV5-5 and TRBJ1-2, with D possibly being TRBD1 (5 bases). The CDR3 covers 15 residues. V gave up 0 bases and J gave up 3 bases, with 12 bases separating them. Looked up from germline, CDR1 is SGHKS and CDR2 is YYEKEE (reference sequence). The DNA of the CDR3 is TGTGCCAGCAGCTTGGCCGGGGGGAGCGACTATGGCTACACCTTC. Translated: CASSLAGGSDYGYTF.

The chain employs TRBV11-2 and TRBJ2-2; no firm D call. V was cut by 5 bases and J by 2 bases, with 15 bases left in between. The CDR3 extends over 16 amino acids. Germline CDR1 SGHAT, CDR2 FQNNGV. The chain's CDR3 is CASSPHPGRNTGELFF. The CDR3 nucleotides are TGTGCCAGCAGCCCCCATCCTGGGCGAAACACCGGGGAGCTGTTTTTT.

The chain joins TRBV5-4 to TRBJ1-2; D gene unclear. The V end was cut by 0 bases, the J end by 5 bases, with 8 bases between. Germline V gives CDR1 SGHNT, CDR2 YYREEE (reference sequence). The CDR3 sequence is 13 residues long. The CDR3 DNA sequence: TGTGCCAGCAGCTTGGGAGGAGGGTATGGCTACACCTTC. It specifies CASSLGGGYGYTF.

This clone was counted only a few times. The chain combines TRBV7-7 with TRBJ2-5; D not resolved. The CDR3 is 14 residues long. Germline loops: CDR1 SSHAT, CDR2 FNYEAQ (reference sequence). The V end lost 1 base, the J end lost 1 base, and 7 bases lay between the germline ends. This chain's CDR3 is CASSLDGSQETQYF. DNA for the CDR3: TGTGCCAGCAGCTTAGATGGGTCCCAAGAGACCCAGTACTTC.

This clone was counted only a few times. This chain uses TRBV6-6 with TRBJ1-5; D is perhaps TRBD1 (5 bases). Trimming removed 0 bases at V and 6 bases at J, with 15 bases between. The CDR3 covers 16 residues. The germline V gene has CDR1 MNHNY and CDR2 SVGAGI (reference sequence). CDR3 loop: CASSYSNLGVGQPQHF. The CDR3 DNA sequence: TGTGCCAGCAGTTACTCGAATCTGGGGGTGGGTCAGCCCCAGCATTTT.

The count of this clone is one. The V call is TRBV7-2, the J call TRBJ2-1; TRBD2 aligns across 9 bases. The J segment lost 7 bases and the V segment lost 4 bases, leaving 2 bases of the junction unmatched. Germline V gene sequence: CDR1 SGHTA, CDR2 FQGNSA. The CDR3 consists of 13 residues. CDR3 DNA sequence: TGTGCCAGCAGCTCCCTAGCGGGAAATGAGCAGTTCTTC. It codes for CASSSLAGNEQFF.

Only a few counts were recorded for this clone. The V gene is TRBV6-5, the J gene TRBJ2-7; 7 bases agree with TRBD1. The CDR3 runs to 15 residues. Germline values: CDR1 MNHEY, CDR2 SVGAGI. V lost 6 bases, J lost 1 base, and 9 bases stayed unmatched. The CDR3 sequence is CASSTGQVSSYEQYF. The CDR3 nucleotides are TGTGCCAGCAGCACTGGACAGGTCAGTTCCTACGAGCAGTACTTC.

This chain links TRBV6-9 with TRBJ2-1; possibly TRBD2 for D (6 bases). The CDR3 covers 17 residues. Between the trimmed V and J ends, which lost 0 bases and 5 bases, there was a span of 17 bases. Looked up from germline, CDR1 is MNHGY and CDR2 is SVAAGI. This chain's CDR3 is CASSYSIPGSSNNEQFF. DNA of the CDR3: TGTGCCAGCAGTTATTCGATACCCGGGAGTTCCAACAATGAGCAGTTCTTC.

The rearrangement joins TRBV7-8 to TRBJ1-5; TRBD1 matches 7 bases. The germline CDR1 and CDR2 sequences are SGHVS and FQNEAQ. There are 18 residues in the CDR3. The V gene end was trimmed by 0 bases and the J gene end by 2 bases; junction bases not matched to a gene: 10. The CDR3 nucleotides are TGTGCCAGCAGCTTAGCCCGGACAGGACGGAGGGGCAATCAGCCCCAGCATTTT. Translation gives CASSLARTGRRGNQPQHF. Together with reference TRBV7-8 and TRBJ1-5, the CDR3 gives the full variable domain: GAGVSQSPRYKVAKRGQDVALRCDPISGHVSLFWYQQALGQGPEFLTYFQNEAQLDKSGLPSDRFFAERPEGSVSTLKIQRTQQEDSAVYLCASSLARTGRRGNQPQHFGDGTRLSIL.